Given below is one TCR beta chain in context. Its antigen is unidentified. This sample was included in a study of T cell responses to AZD1222 COVID-19 vaccine. Study-level information: Pooled in the analysis were second doses at about 4 or about 12 weeks. Points from the study as a whole: Sampling that yielded the repertoires occurred only after the peak T cell response. The sample set comprised mostly white British donors with more females, and clonal diversity was possibly underestimated.

Method: immunoSEQ multiplex PCR; TCRdb's copy keeps in-frame clones and lacks some. Altogether about 94,000 clones are present, 70% to 90% being singletons, with the ten largest covering about 14%. The CDR3 spans 15 residues. Germline CDR1 LNHNV, CDR2 YYDKDF (reference sequence). Trimming pared 0 bases from V and 4 bases from J, leaving 12 bases between. The source material was peripheral blood, sampled on day 0 of AZD1222 vaccination. This TCR came from an adult in good health. The genes are TRBV15 and TRBJ1-2; TRBD1 might be the D (5 bases). In DNA, the CDR3 is TGTGCCACCAGCAGAGATTCCGGGGCCAGCTATGGCTACACCTTC. It encodes CATSRDSGASYGYTF.